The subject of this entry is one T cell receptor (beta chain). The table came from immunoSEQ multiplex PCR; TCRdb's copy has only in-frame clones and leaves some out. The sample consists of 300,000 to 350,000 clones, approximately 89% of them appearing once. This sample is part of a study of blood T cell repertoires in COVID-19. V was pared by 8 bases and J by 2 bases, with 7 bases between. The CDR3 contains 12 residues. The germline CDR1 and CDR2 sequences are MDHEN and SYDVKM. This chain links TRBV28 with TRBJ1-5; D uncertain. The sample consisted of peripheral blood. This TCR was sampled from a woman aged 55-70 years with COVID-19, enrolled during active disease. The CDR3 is CASFTGNQPQHF. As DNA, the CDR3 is TGTGCCAGCTTTACAGGCAATCAGCCCCAGCATTTT.